What follows are 21 T cell receptor beta chains derived from one specimen sequenced in a study of T cells after yellow fever vaccination. TCRdb recomputed calls from the 5' RACE reads with MiXCR, one row per CDR3 protein. The repertoire holds 300,000 to 400,000 distinct CDR3 sequences, around 8.1% seen once, with under 20% in the top ten. The sequenced sample was PBMCs, obtained about 41 days after the first yellow fever vaccination. The receptors were gathered from a man between 18 and 29 years old who received the YFV17D yellow fever vaccine.

V is TRBV29-1 and J is TRBJ2-3; D ambiguous. V lost 4 bases, J lost 2 bases, and 13 bases lay in between. The CDR3 has 14 amino acids. Germline V gene lookup returns CDR1 SQVTM and CDR2 ANQGSEA. CDR3 residues: CSVVRSYYTDTQYF. CDR3 sequence (DNA): TGCAGCGTTGTTCGCAGTTACTACACAGATACGCAGTATTTT.

This clonotype was counted many times. V and J are TRBV4-3 and TRBJ1-6, with TRBD1 as a possible D gene (5 bases). From germline, CDR1 is LGHNA and CDR2 YSLEER. The CDR3 consists of 15 residues. The germline V and J ends were trimmed by 2 bases and 10 bases, with 15 bases remaining between them. CDR3 sequence (DNA): TGCGCCAGCAGCCAAAGTGGCGGCAGGGACTCACCCCTCCACTTT. This gives the protein CASSQSGGRDSPLHF.

This chain joins TRBV2 and TRBJ2-1; 9 bases match TRBD1. The CDR3 sequence is 14 residues long. The germline V gene encodes CDR1 SNHLY and CDR2 FYNNEI. The V segment lost 8 bases and the J segment 8 bases; nucleotides outside the gene matches: 10. The CDR3 bases are TGTGCCAGCCTAGACAGGGGGTCTTGGTATGAGCAGTTCTTC. It translates to CASLDRGSWYEQFF.

V and J are TRBV20-1 and TRBJ1-6; D unresolved. The CDR3 is 11 amino acids. The V end was cut by 3 bases, the J end by 11 bases, with 8 bases between. Germline V gives CDR1 DFQATT, CDR2 SNEGSKA (reference sequence). The chain's CDR3 is CSASEGTPLHF. The CDR3 nucleotides read TGCAGTGCTAGTGAGGGAACACCCCTCCACTTT.

V gene TRBV7-2 combines with J gene TRBJ2-3; 9 positions match TRBD2. CDR1 and CDR2 from the germline V gene are SGHTA and FQGNSA. The CDR3 loop spans 16 amino acids. V lost 4 bases, J lost 1 base, and 6 bases stayed unmatched. CDR3 region: CASSSAGGAGTDTQYF. The CDR3 region has the DNA TGTGCCAGCAGCTCAGCGGGGGGTGCTGGCACAGATACGCAGTATTTT.

The gene calls are TRBV3-1 and TRBJ1-4; D ambiguous. Germline assignment: CDR1 LGHDT and CDR2 YNNKEL (reference sequence). The V end was cut by 0 bases, the J end by 13 bases, with 18 bases between. The CDR3 has 15 residues. The CDR3 reads CASSQDQVEGGGLFF. DNA of the CDR3: TGTGCCAGCAGCCAAGATCAGGTTGAGGGAGGCGGACTGTTTTTT.

V and J are TRBV5-6 and TRBJ2-7; D might be TRBD1 (6 bases). Germline CDR1 SGHDT, CDR2 YYEEEE. The CDR3 has 15 amino acids. Trimming left V 0 bases short and J 1 base short, with 11 bases between. CDR3 sequence reads: CASSLVLQGSYEQYF. Written as DNA, the CDR3 is TGTGCCAGCAGCTTGGTTCTGCAGGGGTCCTACGAGCAGTACTTC.

This clonotype was counted only a few times. This rearrangement joins TRBV29-1 to TRBJ1-1, with a weak D call TRBD1 (6 bases). Looked up from germline, CDR1 is SQVTM and CDR2 is ANQGSEA. The CDR3 consists of 16 residues. Between the trimmed V and J ends, which lost 3 bases and 1 base, there was a span of 18 bases. In DNA form, the CDR3 reads TGCAGCGTTGACAGAGCCGGGTGGGGGGCGAACACTGAAGCTTTCTTT. Translation gives CSVDRAGWGANTEAFF.

This clonotype was counted many times. V is TRBV5-1 and J is TRBJ2-1, with a possible D match to TRBD2 (6 bases). V lost 3 bases to trimming and J lost 6 bases, with 7 bases between them. The CDR3 covers 12 residues. Germline CDR1 reads SGHRS; CDR2 reads YFSETQ. The CDR3 region is CASSWDFNEQFF. CDR3 coding DNA: TGCGCCAGCAGCTGGGACTTCAATGAGCAGTTCTTC. The entire variable domain, with the rest obtained from reference TRBV5-1 and TRBJ2-1, is as follows: KAGVTQTPRYLIKTRGQQVTLSCSPISGHRSVSWYQQTPGQGLQFLFEYFSETQRNKGNFPGRFSGRQFSNSRSEMNVSTLELGDSALYLCASSWDFNEQFFGPGTRLTVL.

The rearrangement uses TRBV4-1 and TRBJ1-6, with D possibly being TRBD1 (6 bases). The CDR3 runs to 16 residues. Trimming left V 3 bases short and J 7 bases short, with 16 bases between. The germline V gene has CDR1 MGHRA and CDR2 YSYEKL. In DNA, the CDR3 is TGCGCCAGCAGCCATTCCCTTACAGGGATCAATTCACCCCTCCACTTT. Its protein is CASSHSLTGINSPLHF.

There are a few counts of this clonotype. This chain links TRBV4-3 with TRBJ2-3, with 15 bases fitting TRBD2. The CDR3 consists of 20 residues. The V gene's germline CDR1 is LGHNA and CDR2 YSLEER. The trim removed 0 bases at V and 5 bases at J, leaving 12 bases unmatched. The CDR3 bases are TGCGCCAGCAGCCAAGAACCCCCTATTGGACTAGCGGGGGGGCAAGATACGCAGTATTTT. It codes for CASSQEPPIGLAGGQDTQYF.

This clonotype was observed many times. The CDR3 here is CASSFQGAKNIQYF. For the CDR3, the DNA is TGTGCCAGCAGCTTCCAGGGCGCCAAAAACATTCAGTACTTC. V gene TRBV5-5 combines with J gene TRBJ2-4; possibly TRBD1 for D (5 bases). V lost 2 bases, J lost 1 base, and 7 bases lay in between. The CDR3 loop spans 14 amino acids. Germline V gene data show CDR1 as SGHKS and CDR2 as YYEKEE (reference sequence).

This clonotype was counted a few times. The chain uses TRBV25-1 and TRBJ2-7; TRBD1 is a possible D gene (7 bases). The CDR3 has 14 amino acids. The V and J ends lost 8 bases and 4 bases respectively, with 18 bases between them. Germline values: CDR1 MGHDK, CDR2 SYGVNS. Here the CDR3 reads CASPEETGRYEQYF. CDR3 in DNA: TGTGCCAGCCCCGAGGAGACAGGGAGGTACGAGCAGTACTTC.

This sequence joins TRBV5-1 and TRBJ1-1; D not resolved. Trimming pared 2 bases from V and 4 bases from J, leaving 15 bases between. This CDR3 is 15 amino acids long. Germline V gives CDR1 SGHRS, CDR2 YFSETQ. CDR3 region: CASSFIGRASTEAFF. For the CDR3, the DNA is TGCGCCAGCAGCTTTATAGGGAGGGCTAGCACTGAAGCTTTCTTT.

This clonotype has a single count. The genes are TRBV7-9 and TRBJ2-3; TRBD2 might be the D (5 bases). V lost 5 bases to trimming and J lost 0 bases, with 12 bases between them. CDR3 size: 15 residues. Germline V gene sequence: CDR1 SEHNR, CDR2 FQNEAQ (reference sequence). CDR3 loop: CASSRAVSSTDTQYF. The CDR3 DNA reads as TGTGCCAGCAGCCGAGCGGTTTCTAGCACAGATACGCAGTATTTT.

This clonotype was observed many times. This sequence joins TRBV12-3 or TRBV12-4 and TRBJ2-1; 12 nucleotides match TRBD2. The CDR3 length is 16 residues. Unmatched junction bases numbered 4, after V lost 1 base and J lost 6 bases. The CDR3 DNA reads TGTGCCAGCAGTTTAGGTCCTAGCGGGGGGGCCAATGAGCAGTTCTTC. This translates into CASSLGPSGGANEQFF.

This clonotype was picked up a small number of times. This chain connects TRBV29-1 to TRBJ2-3; D might be TRBD2 (5 bases). The ends were cut back, 1 base at V and 3 bases at J, with 17 bases in the middle. CDR1 is SQVTM, CDR2 ANQGSEA, per germline. The CDR3 extends over 16 amino acids. The CDR3 nucleotides are TGCAGCGTTGAAGGGGAGCTGGACGATTTAACAGATACGCAGTATTTT. Its protein is CSVEGELDDLTDTQYF.

This clonotype was recorded a few times. The chain joins TRBV3-1 to TRBJ2-7; TRBD1 aligns across 7 bases. CDR1 and CDR2 (germline): LGHDT, YNNKEL (reference sequence). Trimming cost V 1 base and J 4 bases; bases outside gene matches: 13. The CDR3 spans 17 residues. CDR3 coding DNA: TGTGCCAGCAGCCAAGGGTGGGTAGGACAGGTGAATTACGAGCAGTACTTC. Its protein is CASSQGWVGQVNYEQYF.

Regarding this clonotype: A junction boundary mismatches the germline segment, possibly from a read error. The chain is built from TRBV29-1 and TRBJ1-1, with a tentative D call TRBD1 (5 bases). The germline CDR1 and CDR2 sequences are SQVTM and ANQGSEA. This CDR3 is 11 amino acids long. The CDR3 region has the DNA TGCAGCGTTGAACTGTTGGGGCGAAGGGAGTTT. Protein product: CSVELLGRREF.

The DNA of the CDR3 is TGTGCCAGCAGCAATCCCCGCCGGGCAGTGGGACTCGAAAGCTCCTACAATGAGCAGTTCTTC. Its translation is CASSNPRRAVGLESSYNEQFF. This rearrangement joins TRBV11-2 to TRBJ2-1, with a tentative D call TRBD2 (6 bases). CDR1 and CDR2 from the germline V gene are SGHAT and FQNNGV. V was pared by 5 bases and J by 0 bases, with 29 bases between. This CDR3 region has 21 residues.

The chain recombines TRBV3-1 with TRBJ2-1; D gene unclear. Germline lookup yields CDR1 LGHDT and CDR2 YNNKEL (reference sequence). Trimming shortened V by 6 bases and J by 0 bases, and 6 bases separated the two germline ends. The CDR3 spans 13 residues. The CDR3, as DNA: TGTGCCAGCAGTCGCGGCTCCTACAATGAGCAGTTCTTC. It encodes CASSRGSYNEQFF.